This TCR beta chain came from a study of PD-1 blockade in classical Hodgkin lymphoma. Overall study findings and caveats: In CD4+ cells, TCR diversity went up significantly by C4D1, but in CD8+ cells it did not. Similar baseline diversity was found in complete responders and newly diagnosed patients. Diminished baseline TCR diversity has been reported in newly diagnosed patients relative to healthy donors. There remain no defined causes for the repertoire differences, which possibly reflect disease activity or prior therapy.

Each of the patients experienced relapse following autologous stem cell transplantation, and their brentuximab vedotin exposure differed. A remark on this clone: Its antigen is not known.

Profiling relied on immunoSEQ multiplex PCR, and the TCRdb table lists in-frame clones only, not all of them. In the table there are 20,000 to 25,000 clones, over 60% of which are singletons. The sample in question was peripheral blood mononuclear cells (PBMCs), obtained before the second cycle of nivolumab. The receptor's source is a human donor with classical Hodgkin lymphoma.

DNA of the CDR3: TGTGCCAGCAGTGACACGAAAGATCGACTAGCGGGCCACTACGAGCAGTACTTC. Its translation: CASSDTKDRLAGHYEQYF. The J gene is TRBJ2-7, the V gene TRBV6-1; 10 positions match TRBD2. The germline V gene encodes CDR1 MNHNS and CDR2 SASEGT. CDR3 length equals 18 residues. V gave up 3 bases and J gave up 3 bases; unmatched junction bases: 14.